This paragraph reports one TCR beta chain. In its sample, this clone was seen a few times. Its antigen is unknown. The input lacks base qualities; no much larger clone sits a single base away. The sample carries other DNA sequences with the same CDR3. This specimen belongs to a study of cytomegalovirus exposure and HLA in healthy donors (dated by TCRdb to about 2017). The study in broad terms: An earlier analysis of under 600 of the donors reported 250 to 300 Gb of sequence data and 100 million to 130 million unique TCR beta sequences from about 179 million T cells. An early release covering 550 to 700 HLA-typed donors comprised about 310 gigabases of sequencing data and tens of millions of unique TCR sequences. Of the 300 to 500 genotyped donors, 81% were placed in the genetic ancestry cluster associated with self-reported Caucasian donors. The study aimed to test whether signatures of past pathogen exposure could be identified by cataloging public T cell receptors. The T cell repertoires of 666 subjects were profiled by immunosequencing and related to cytomegalovirus serostatus. A separate validation cohort of some 130 different subjects was used in addition to the roughly 700-subject first cohort. High-throughput TCR immunosequencing, statistical association of individual TCRs with disease status, and machine learning were combined to predict cytomegalovirus infection status. To study patterns of TCR occurrence, a later analysis re-analyzed previously published TCR beta repertoires from several hundred donors and added high-resolution HLA genotyping. Rather than using new phenotypic data, the later analysis identified candidate immune exposures from TCR beta sequences and from how often those sequences occurred across donors. In an earlier analysis of over 550 of the donors, high-throughput TCR beta sequencing was used to judge whether each TCR beta V gene segment behaved as functional or pseudogenic. Donor age, sex, ethnicity and CMV serostatus were compiled together with the repertoire data. A later genetic analysis took genome-wide SNP genotypes for about 55% of the 666 donors and used that subset as a discovery cohort. Every repertoire in the discovery cohort had been generated on one and the same sequencing platform. Class I and class II HLA loci were covered by the typing at four-digit resolution. The number of typed donors differed by locus: roughly 629-640 for A, B, C, DRB1 and DQB1; 500 to 550 for DQA1; 606 for DPA1; and approximately 450 for DPB1. About five DR-DQ haplotypes were treated as single units for association and clustering because of strong linkage in the cohort. Among some 400 genotyped donors of the cohort, an average of 235,054 unique TCR beta nucleotide sequences were sequenced per donor, roughly a sixth of them non-productive.

Broader findings and caveats from the paper: A later analysis found that HLA-associated TCR beta chains were more clonally expanded and had lower generation probabilities than equally common non-associated chains. A further reported finding was that TCR beta sequences accurately predicted the HLA-A and HLA-B alleles for most subjects in the first cohort. Most TCR sequences were observed very rarely across donors, whereas some public TCRs were present in many individuals. At a false discovery rate of 0.05, a later analysis linked under 20,000 TCR beta sequences to specific HLA alleles. Because counts were too low, 15 or so rarely observed V segments, including chromosome 9 orphons, were excluded from the earlier analysis of about 500 of the donors. The authors suggested that the approach could potentially be generalized to other disease states and immunological phenotypes. A total of some 180 TCR beta chains were listed by the study as associated with cytomegalovirus. According to a later analysis, most CMV-associated TCR beta chains appeared to be HLA-restricted, and the HLA associations seemed to be driven largely by CMV exposure. The presence/absence analyses assumed that sequencing depth was roughly uniform across donors, and that assumption may not be true. A group of highly shared sequence variants was considered likely to be a technical artifact of the sequencing pipeline. In vitro tests confirmed that three of the cytomegalovirus-associated TCR beta chains recognize cytomegalovirus antigens. According to a later analysis, TCR association rates differed among HLA loci, with DRB1 alleles showing the most associated TCRs and HLA-C alleles showing the fewest. In a later analysis, several top co-occurrence clusters were reported to appear linked to parvovirus B19, influenza, CMV and Epstein-Barr virus. The classifier was reported to diagnose cytomegalovirus status with high specificity and sensitivity in both the original cohort and the validation cohort. Because the 87-base-pair reads could not distinguish some IMGT-functional V segments, including TRBV6-2 and TRBV6-3, those segments were excluded. The only immune exposure information available for the cohort was CMV serostatus. An earlier analysis of roughly 570 of the donors showed that most TCR beta V segments appeared in productive rearrangements either about 87% or about 30% of the time, which broadly matched IMGT annotations. Correlated functional status among segregating V segments might be attributable to linkage disequilibrium, but an unknown experimental factor could not be ruled out. In a later genetic analysis, fewer N-insertions in productive TCRs were reported among donors in an Asian-associated ancestry cluster than the roughly 700-donor mean. Assigning TCR associations to individual alleles was difficult when HLA alleles, especially DR and DQ, strongly co-occurred. An association between a missense DCLRE1C variant and V-gene and J-gene trimming of TCR beta chains was found in a later genetic analysis and replicated in an independent cohort. In this cohort, only TCR beta chains were sequenced, and detectable features were limited by the absence of alpha or paired-chain data. Because HLA typing was unavailable for some donors at each locus, only the typed subset was used in association tests.

Library generation was performed with the immunoSEQ multiplex PCR assay. For the multiplex PCR, a mixture combining 60 forward primers for TCR Vbeta segments and 13 reverse primers for TCR Jbeta segments was used. A multiplex PCR assay on genomic DNA amplified the CDR3 region of rearranged TCR beta genes. On the Illumina HiSeq System, the amplified TCR beta libraries were sequenced as 87-base-pair reads. The published analysis was carried out like this. In a later analysis, 77 million or so unique TCR beta chains were counted across the approximately 670 repertoires, and roughly 11 million of these chains were shared by at least two donors. A nearest-neighbor algorithm error-corrected the raw reads and collapsed the reads into unique sequences, merging closely related sequences to remove PCR and sequencing errors. CDR3 sequences were aligned to IMGT reference sequences to assign V, D and J gene segments. For a sequence to be retained, a match of at least six nucleotides to both a V gene segment and a J gene segment was required. Rearrangements were called productive when the CDR3 lacked stop codons and stayed in frame with V and J; all others were non-productive. Following IMGT convention, CDR3 was defined as the stretch from the second conserved V-encoded cysteine up to the conserved J-encoded phenylalanine. The earlier analysis of around 640 of the donors excluded sequences that lacked an unambiguous match to a single V gene segment. An earlier analysis of 587 of the donors called V segments functional above 56.7% productive rearrangements and segregating when the between-donor standard deviation exceeded 5%. A statistical classification framework was developed to diagnose cytomegalovirus status using the catalog of TCR beta chain sequences. In a later analysis, TCR nucleotide sequences were compared against IMGT/GENE-DB human TR gene sequences so that V and J genes could be assigned. Using the TCRdist pipeline, a later analysis assigned CDR3 sequences along with most-parsimonious VDJ recombination scenarios. In a later analysis, each TCR beta chain was defined by its CDR3 amino acid sequence together with its V-gene family, and reads without a unique V-gene family were excluded. To address suspected cross-contamination and a sequencing artifact, a later analysis removed approximately 590 highly shared, low-generation-probability nucleotide sequences. In a later analysis, a clonal expansion index for each public chain was calculated from normalized within-repertoire ranks of inferred template counts. In a later analysis, generation probabilities were computed using a VDJ recombination model fitted to out-of-frame rearrangements, and the results were checked against IGoR. Hypergeometric tests were used in a later analysis to score TCR-TCR, TCR-HLA and TCR-CMV co-occurrence, with a repertoire-size bias correction applied to the TCR pairs. False discovery rates were estimated in a later analysis by permuting HLA or CMV assignments 20 times. In a later analysis, co-occurring TCRs were grouped using DBSCAN, and TCRdist sequence similarity was added for clustering within HLA-allele-positive subsets. Co-occurrence clustering excluded repertoires with fewer than 30,000 or more than 120,000 public chains, plus five with anomalous nucleotide sharing. Sourced from immuneACCESS, this table was stored by TCRdb with only in-frame sequences that have V and J called. A share of the clones is absent; for the studies checked, an unresolved V gene accounts for under half, and the remainder has no known explanation. That table supplies the V and J calls and clone size; D and trimming were determined from the DNA. The table for this sample lists 140,000 to 150,000 clones; approximately 80% of them were counted only once. Less than 3% of the sample rests with the top ten.

V loses 4 bases at its end and J loses 8 bases; junction bases beyond the gene matches: 7. The CDR1 and CDR2 encoded by the germline V gene are SGHRS and YFSETQ. The CDR3 has 14 amino acids, counting the end cysteine and phenylalanine. Kept here is only the CDR3 DNA, which spans 42 bases and is read in frame from base 1. The cohort was made up of roughly 670 healthy bone marrow donors. Cohort members were all nominally healthy when sampled, although unrecorded immune exposures were likely present. The donor was CMV seropositive and belonged to the group of 250 to 300 seropositive cohort members. A peripheral blood sample was provided by each donor, and peripheral blood mononuclear cells were used for TCR beta sequencing. The Qiagen DNeasy Blood Extraction Kit was used to extract genomic DNA from the blood cell samples.

Sequenced material: PBMCs. The sequence derives from a woman under 30 in good health and CMV-seropositive. In this chain, TRBV5-1 is recombined with TRBJ1-2; 11 bases in between match TRBD1. The CDR3 reads CASSLGQGAGGYTF. The bases are TGCGCCAGCAGCCTAGGACAGGGGGCGGGAGGCTACACCTTC.